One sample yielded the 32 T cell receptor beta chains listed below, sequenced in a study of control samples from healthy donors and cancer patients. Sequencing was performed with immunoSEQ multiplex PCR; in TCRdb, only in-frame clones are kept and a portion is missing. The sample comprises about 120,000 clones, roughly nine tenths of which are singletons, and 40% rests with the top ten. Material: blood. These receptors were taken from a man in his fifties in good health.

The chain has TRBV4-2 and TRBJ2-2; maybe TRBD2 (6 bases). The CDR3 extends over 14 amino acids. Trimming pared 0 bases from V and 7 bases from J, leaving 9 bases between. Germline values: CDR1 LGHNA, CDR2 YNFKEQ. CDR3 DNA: TGTGCCAGCAGCCAAGATGGGGGGAACGGGGAGCTGTTTTTT. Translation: CASSQDGGNGELFF.

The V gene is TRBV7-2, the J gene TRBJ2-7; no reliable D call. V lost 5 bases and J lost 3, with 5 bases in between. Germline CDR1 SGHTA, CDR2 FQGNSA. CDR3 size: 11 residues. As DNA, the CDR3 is TGTGCCAGCAGCGCCCTCTACGAGCAGTACTTC. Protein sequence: CASSALYEQYF. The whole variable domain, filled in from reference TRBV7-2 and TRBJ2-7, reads GAGVSQSPSNKVTEKGKDVELRCDPISGHTALYWYRQSLGQGLEFLIYFQGNSAPDKSGLPSDRFSAERTGGSVSTLTIQRTQQEDSAVYLCASSALYEQYFGPGTRLTVT.

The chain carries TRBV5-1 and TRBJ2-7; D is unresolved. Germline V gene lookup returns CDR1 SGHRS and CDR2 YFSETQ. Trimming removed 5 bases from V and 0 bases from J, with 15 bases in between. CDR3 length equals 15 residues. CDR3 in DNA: TGCGCCAGCAGGGTCGAGGTGAGCTACTCCTACGAGCAGTACTTC. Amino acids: CASRVEVSYSYEQYF.

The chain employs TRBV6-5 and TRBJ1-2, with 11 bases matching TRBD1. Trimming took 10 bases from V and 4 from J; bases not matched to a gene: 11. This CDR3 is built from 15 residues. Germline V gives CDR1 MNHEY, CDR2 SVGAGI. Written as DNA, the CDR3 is TGTGCCACCAGCGGGGGGACAGGGGGAACCTATGGCTACACCTTC. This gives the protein CATSGGTGGTYGYTF.

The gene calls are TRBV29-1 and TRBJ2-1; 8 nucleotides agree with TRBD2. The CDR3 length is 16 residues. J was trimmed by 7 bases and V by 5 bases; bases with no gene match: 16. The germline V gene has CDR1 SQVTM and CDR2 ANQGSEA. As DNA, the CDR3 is TGCAGCGTTCCAACCCAACTAGCGGACTATGGGAATGAGCAGTTCTTC. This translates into CSVPTQLADYGNEQFF.

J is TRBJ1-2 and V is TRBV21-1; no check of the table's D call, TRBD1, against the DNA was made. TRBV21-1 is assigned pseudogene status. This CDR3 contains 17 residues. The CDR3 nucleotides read TGTGCCAGCAGCAACCACCCTATCGGGACGGACAGCTATGGCTACACCTTC. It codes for CASSNHPIGTDSYGYTF.

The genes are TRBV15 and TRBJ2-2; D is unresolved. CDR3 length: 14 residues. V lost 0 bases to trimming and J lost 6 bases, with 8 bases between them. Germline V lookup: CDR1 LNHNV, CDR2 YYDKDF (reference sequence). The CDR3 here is CATSRDGRAGELFF. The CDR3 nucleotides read TGTGCCACCAGCAGAGACGGCCGGGCCGGGGAGCTGTTTTTT.

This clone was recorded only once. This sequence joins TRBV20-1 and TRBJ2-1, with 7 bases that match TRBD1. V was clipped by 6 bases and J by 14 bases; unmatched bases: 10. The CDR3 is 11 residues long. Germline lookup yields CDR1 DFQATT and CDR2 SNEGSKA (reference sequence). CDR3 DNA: TGCAGTGCGGACAGACAGGGTAACGAGTTCTTC. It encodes CSADRQGNEFF.

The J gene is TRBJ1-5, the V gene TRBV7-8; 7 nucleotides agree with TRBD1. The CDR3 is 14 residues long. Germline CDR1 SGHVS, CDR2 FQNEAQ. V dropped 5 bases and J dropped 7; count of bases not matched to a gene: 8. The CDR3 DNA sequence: TGTGCCAGCAGCACAGGACAGGTTACCCAGCCCCAGCATTTT. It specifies CASSTGQVTQPQHF.

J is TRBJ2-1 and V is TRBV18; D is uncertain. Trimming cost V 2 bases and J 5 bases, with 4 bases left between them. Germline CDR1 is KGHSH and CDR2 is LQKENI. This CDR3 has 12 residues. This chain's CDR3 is CASSPVDNEQFF. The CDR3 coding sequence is TGTGCCAGCTCACCAGTAGACAATGAGCAGTTCTTC.

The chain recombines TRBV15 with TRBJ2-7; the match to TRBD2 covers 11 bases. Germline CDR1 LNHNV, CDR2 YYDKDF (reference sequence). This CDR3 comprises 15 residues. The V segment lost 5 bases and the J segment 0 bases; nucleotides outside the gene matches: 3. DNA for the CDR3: TGTGCCACCAGCTCGGGACTAGCGGACTCCTACGAGCAGTACTTC. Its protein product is CATSSGLADSYEQYF.

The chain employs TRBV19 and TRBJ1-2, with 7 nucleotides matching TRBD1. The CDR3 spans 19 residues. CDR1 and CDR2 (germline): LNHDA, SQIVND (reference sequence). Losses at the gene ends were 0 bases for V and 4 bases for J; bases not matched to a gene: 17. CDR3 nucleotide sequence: TGTGCCAGTAGTATAGATCCCTACCCCGGGACAGTGAATCGCTATGGCTACACCTTC. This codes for CASSIDPYPGTVNRYGYTF.

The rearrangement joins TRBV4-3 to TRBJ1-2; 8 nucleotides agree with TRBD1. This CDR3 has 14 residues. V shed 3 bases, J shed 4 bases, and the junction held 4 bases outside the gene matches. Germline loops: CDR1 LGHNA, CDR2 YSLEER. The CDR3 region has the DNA TGCGCCAGCAGCCAGCCCGACAGGGGCTATGGCTACACCTTC. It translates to CASSQPDRGYGYTF.

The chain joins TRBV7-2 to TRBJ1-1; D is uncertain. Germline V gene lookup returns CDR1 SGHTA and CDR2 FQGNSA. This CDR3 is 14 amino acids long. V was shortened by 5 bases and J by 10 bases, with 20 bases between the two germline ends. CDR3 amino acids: CASSPKGSGVRAFF. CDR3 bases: TGTGCCAGCAGCCCCAAGGGCAGTGGGGTACGAGCTTTCTTT.

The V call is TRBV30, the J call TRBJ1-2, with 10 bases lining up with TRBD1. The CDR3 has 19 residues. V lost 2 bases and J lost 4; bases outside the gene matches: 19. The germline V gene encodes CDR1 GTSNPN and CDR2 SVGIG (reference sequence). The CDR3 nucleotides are TGTGCCTGGAGTTCTCTTCAACTTACTCGGACAGGGGGAATCTATGGCTACACCTTC. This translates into CAWSSLQLTRTGGIYGYTF. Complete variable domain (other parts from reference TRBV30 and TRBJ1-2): SQTIHQWPATLVQPVGSPLSLECTVEGTSNPNLYWYRQAAGRGLQLLFYSVGIGQISSEVPQNLSASRPQDRQFILSSKKLLLSDSGFYLCAWSSLQLTRTGGIYGYTFGSGTRLTVV.

The CDR3 loop is CASSGGGPARYF. In DNA, the CDR3 is TGTGCCAGCAGCGGGGGGGGCCCGGCAAGGTACTTC. The chain joins TRBV2 to TRBJ2-7; 8 nucleotides line up with TRBD2. V trimming: 6 bases; J trimming: 12 bases; junction bases outside the gene matches: 10. Per germline, CDR1 SNHLY and CDR2 FYNNEI. The CDR3 covers 12 residues.

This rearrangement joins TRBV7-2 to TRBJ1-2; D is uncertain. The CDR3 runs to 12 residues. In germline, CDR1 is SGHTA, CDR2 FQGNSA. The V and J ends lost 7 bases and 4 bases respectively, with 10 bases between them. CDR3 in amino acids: CASTLGGYGYTF. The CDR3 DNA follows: TGTGCCAGCACCCTAGGCGGCTATGGCTACACCTTC. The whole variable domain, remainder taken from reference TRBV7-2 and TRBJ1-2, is GAGVSQSPSNKVTEKGKDVELRCDPISGHTALYWYRQSLGQGLEFLIYFQGNSAPDKSGLPSDRFSAERTGGSVSTLTIQRTQQEDSAVYLCASTLGGYGYTFGSGTRLTVV.

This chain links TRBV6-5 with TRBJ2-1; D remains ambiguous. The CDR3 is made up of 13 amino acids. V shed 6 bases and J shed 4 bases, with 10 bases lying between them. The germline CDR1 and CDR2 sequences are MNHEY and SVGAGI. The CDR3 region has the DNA TGTGCCAGCAGAAGGGCGAATTACAATGAGCAGTTCTTC. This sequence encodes CASRRANYNEQFF.

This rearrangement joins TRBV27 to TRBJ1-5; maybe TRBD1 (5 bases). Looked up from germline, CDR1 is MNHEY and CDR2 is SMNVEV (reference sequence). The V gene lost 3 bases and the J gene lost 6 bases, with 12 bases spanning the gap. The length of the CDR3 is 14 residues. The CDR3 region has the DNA TGTGCCAGCAGTTTGCAGGGTGGGGGTCAGCCCCAGCATTTT. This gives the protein CASSLQGGGQPQHF.

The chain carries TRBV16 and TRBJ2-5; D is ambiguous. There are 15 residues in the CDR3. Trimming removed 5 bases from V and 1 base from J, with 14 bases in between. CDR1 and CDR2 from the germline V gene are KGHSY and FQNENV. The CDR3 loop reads CASSENLSAQETQYF. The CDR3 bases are TGTGCCAGCAGCGAAAACCTTTCCGCCCAAGAGACCCAGTACTTC. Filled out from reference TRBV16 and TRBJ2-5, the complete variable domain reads GEEVAQTPKHLVRGEGQKAKLYCAPIKGHSYVFWYQQVLKNEFKFLISFQNENVFDETGMPKERFSAKCLPNSPCSLEIQATKLEDSAVYFCASSENLSAQETQYFGPGTRLLVL.

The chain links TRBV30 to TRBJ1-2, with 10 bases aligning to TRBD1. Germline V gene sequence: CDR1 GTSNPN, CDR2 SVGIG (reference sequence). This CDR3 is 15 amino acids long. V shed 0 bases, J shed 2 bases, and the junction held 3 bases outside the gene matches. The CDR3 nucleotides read TGTGCCTGGAGTGTAGGGGACAGGGGCAACTATGGCTACACCTTC. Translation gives CAWSVGDRGNYGYTF.

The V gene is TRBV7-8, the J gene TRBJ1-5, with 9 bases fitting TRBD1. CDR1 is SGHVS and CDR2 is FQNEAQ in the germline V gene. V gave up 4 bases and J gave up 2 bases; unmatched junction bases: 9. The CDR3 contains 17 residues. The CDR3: CASSSETGGGGNQPQHF. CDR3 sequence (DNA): TGTGCCAGCAGCTCGGAGACAGGGGGAGGTGGCAATCAGCCCCAGCATTTT.

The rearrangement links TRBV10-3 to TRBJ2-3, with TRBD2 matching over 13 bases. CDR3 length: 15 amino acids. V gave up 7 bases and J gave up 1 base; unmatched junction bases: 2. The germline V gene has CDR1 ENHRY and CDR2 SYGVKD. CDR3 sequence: CAINGLAGGTDTQYF. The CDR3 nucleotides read TGTGCCATCAACGGACTAGCGGGGGGCACAGATACGCAGTATTTT.

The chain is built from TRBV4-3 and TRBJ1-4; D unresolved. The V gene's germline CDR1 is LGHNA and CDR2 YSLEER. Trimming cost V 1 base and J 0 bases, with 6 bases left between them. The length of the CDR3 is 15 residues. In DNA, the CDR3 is TGCGCCAGCAGCCAAGCACCGGCAACTAATGAAAAACTGTTTTTT. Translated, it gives CASSQAPATNEKLFF.

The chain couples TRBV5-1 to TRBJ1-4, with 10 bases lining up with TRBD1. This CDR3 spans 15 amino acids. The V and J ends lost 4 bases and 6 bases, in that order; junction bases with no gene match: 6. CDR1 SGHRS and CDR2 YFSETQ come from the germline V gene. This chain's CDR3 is CASSPGQGFDEKLFF. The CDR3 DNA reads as TGCGCCAGCAGCCCGGGACAGGGGTTTGATGAAAAACTGTTTTTT.

CDR3 DNA sequence: TGTGCCAGCGAGCCAAGGGGGCAGTTGAACACTGAAGCTTTCTTT. Its translation: CASEPRGQLNTEAFF. V usage is TRBV7-8 and J usage is TRBJ1-1; 7 bases line up with TRBD1. CDR1 is SGHVS, CDR2 FQNEAQ, per germline. The length of the CDR3 is 15 residues. The trim removed 8 bases at V and 0 bases at J, leaving 9 bases unmatched.

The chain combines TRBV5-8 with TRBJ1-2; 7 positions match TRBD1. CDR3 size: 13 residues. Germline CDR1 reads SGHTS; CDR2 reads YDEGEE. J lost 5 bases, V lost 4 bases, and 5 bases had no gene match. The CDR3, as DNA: TGTGCCAGCAGCCTAACAGGGGTTTATGGCTACACCTTC. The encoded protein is CASSLTGVYGYTF.

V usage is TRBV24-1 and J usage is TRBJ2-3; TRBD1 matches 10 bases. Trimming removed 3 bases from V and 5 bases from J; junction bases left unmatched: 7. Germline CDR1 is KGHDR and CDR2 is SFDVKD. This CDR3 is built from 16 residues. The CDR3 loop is CATSDPTGGGRDTQYF. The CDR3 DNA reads TGTGCCACCAGTGATCCGACAGGGGGCGGTCGAGATACGCAGTATTTT.

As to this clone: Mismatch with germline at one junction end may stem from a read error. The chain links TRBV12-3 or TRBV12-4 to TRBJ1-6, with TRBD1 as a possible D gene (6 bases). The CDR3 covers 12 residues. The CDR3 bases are TGTGCCAGCAGTGCAGGGGATTCACCCCTCTACTTT. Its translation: CASSAGDSPLYF.

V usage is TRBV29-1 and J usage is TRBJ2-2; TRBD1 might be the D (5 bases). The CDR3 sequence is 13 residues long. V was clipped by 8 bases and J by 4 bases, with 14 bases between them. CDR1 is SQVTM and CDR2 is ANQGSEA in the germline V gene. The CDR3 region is CSYDSTSTGELFF. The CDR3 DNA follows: TGCAGCTATGACAGTACTTCCACCGGGGAGCTGTTTTTT.

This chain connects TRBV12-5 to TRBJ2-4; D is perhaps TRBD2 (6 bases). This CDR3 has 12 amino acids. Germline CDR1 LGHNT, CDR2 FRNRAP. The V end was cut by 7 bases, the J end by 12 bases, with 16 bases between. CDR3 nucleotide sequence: TGTGCTAGTGCCAATGGGGGGACCCCTCAGTACTTC. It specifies CASANGGTPQYF.

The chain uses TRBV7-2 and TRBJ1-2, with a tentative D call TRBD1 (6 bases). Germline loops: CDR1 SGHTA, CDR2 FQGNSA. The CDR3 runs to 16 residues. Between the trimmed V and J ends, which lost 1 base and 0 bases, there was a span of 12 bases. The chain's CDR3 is CASSLEGRTANYGYTF. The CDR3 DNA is TGTGCCAGCAGCTTAGAGGGACGGACAGCTAACTATGGCTACACCTTC.